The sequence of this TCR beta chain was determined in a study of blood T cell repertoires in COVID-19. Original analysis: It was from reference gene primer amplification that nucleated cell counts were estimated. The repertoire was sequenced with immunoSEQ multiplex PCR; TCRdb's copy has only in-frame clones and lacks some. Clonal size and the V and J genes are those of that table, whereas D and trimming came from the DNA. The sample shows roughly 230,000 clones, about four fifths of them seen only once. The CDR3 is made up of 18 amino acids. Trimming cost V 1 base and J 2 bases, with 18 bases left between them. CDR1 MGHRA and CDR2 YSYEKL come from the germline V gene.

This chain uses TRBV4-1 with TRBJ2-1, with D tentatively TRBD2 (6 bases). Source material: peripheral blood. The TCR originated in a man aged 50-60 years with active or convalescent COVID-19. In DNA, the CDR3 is TGCGCCAGCAGCCAAGGGGGGTTTAGGGACTTCGCCTACAATGAGCAGTTCTTC. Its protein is CASSQGGFRDFAYNEQFF.